The clone carrying this T cell receptor beta chain has a count of ten or more. Its target is unknown. The data originate from a study of early T cells in non-severe SARS-CoV-2 infection. Individual cDNA molecules each received unique molecular identifiers attached to them. TCRdb re-called the 5' RACE reads through MiXCR, storing one row per CDR3 protein. The data show tens of thousands of distinct CDR3 sequences, more than 4.5% seen once. Points from the study as a whole: VDJdb matching, biased toward anti-spike CD8 responses, missed private and CD4 specificities.

Germline lookup yields CDR1 LGHDT and CDR2 YNNKEL (reference sequence). The CDR3 is 13 amino acids. Trimming removed 4 bases from V and 8 bases from J; junction bases left unmatched: 6. This chain joins TRBV3-1 and TRBJ1-2; TRBD1 agrees at 8 bases. Sequences were obtained from whole blood. The origin of this receptor is an adult who was a healthcare worker with PCR-confirmed SARS-CoV-2 infection or an uninfected control (not recorded which). DNA for the CDR3: TGTGCCAGCAGCCCGACAGGGGTCGGCGGCTACACCTTC. Translating gives CASSPTGVGGYTF.